This T cell receptor (beta chain) was captured by sequencing in a study of blood T cell repertoires in COVID-19. The wider study: PBMCs, B-cell-depleted T cells, or T cells were the source of the cDNA or gDNA that made up the material.

Germline-derived CDR1 and CDR2 are MDHEN and SYDVKM. CDR3 length: 13 residues. V was pared by 3 bases and J by 9 bases, with 12 bases between. This clone has a single count. Recovered participants had two consecutive negative NP/OP PCR tests, healthcare professional clearance, or symptom resolution. Authors' methods: From reference gene primer amplification, estimates of nucleated cell counts were derived. Method: immunoSEQ multiplex PCR; TCRdb's copy keeps in-frame clones and lacks some. The V and J calls and the clone size are those of that table, but D and trimming were determined from the DNA. The table lists 200,000 or so clones, roughly nine tenths of them singletons, with about a tenth in the top ten.

The receptor was derived from a young man who had recovered from COVID-19. The chain joins TRBV28 to TRBJ2-4; weak D call: TRBD1 (6 bases). The sample was PBMCs or T cells enriched from blood (not recorded which). CDR3 coding DNA: TGTGCCAGCAGTTTCGGACAGATGACCATTCAGTACTTC. This gives the protein CASSFGQMTIQYF.